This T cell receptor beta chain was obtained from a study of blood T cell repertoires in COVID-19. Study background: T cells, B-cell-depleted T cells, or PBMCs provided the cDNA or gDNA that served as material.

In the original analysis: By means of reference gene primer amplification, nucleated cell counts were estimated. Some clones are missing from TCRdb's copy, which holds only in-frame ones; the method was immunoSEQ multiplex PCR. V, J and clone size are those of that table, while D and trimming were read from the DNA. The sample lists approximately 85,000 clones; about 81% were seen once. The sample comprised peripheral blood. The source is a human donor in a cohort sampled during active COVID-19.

CDR3 region: CASRSSGPKGYEQYF. The DNA for the CDR3 is TGTGCCAGCCGATCGTCTGGGCCTAAGGGGTACGAGCAGTACTTC. The gene calls are TRBV3-1 (or the pseudogene TRBV3-2) and TRBJ2-7, with TRBD1 as a possible D gene (5 bases). V was pared by 8 bases and J by 4 bases, with 21 bases between. There are 15 residues in the CDR3. The germline CDR1 and CDR2 sequences are LGHDT and YNNKEL (reference sequence).